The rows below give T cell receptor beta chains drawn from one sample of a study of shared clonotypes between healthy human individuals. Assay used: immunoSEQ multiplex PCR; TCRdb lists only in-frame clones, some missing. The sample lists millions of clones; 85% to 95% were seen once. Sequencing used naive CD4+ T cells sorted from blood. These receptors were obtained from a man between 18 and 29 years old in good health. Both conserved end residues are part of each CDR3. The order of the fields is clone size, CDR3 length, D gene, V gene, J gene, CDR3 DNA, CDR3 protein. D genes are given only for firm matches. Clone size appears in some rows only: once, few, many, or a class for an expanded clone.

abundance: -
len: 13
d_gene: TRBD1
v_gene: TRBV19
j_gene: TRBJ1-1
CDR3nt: TGTGCCACAAAAAAACAGGGGGTGGGTGAAGCTTTCTTT
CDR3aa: CATKKQGVGEAFF

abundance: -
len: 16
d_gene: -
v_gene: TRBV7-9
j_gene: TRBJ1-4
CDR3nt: TGTGCCAGCAGCTTGGGCGGGGCTACAACTAATGAAAAACTGTTTTTT
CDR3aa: CASSLGGATTNEKLFF

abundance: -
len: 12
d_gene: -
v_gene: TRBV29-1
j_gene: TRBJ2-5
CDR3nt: TGCAGCGTCGTACAGGGCGGAGAGACCCAGTACTTC
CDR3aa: CSVVQGGETQYF

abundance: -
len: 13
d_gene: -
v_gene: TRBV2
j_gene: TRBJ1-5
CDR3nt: TGTGCCAGCAGTGCGGACACCAATCAGCCCCAGCATTTT
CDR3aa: CASSADTNQPQHF

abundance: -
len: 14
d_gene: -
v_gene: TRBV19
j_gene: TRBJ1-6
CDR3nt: TGTGCCAGTCATATGAGCTCCTATAATTCACCCCTCCACTTT
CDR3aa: CASHMSSYNSPLHF

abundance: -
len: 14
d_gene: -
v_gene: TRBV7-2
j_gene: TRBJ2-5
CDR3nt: TGTGCCAGCAGCCCGCCTGGACGGGAAGAGACCCAGTACTTC
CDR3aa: CASSPPGREETQYF

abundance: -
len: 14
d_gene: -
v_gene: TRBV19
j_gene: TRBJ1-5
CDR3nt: TGTGCCAGTACGGCCAGTTATAGCAATCAGCCCCAGCATTTT
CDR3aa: CASTASYSNQPQHF

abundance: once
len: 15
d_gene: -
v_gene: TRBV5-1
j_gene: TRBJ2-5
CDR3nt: TGCGCCAGCAGCTTGGGATCCCCCTTAAGGGAGACCCAGTACTTC
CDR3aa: CASSLGSPLRETQYF

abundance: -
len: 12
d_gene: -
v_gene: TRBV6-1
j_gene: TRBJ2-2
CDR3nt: TGTGCCAGCTCCGGGGGCCGGAGGGAGCTGTTTTTT
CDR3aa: CASSGGRRELFF

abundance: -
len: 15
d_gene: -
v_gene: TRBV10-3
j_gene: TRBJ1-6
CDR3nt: TGTGCCATCAGTGAAGGGTCAGGGCCCAATTCACCCCTCCACTTT
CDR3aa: CAISEGSGPNSPLHF

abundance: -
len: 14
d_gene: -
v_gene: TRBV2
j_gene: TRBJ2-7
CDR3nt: TGTGCCAGCAGTTCAGAGGGGGGGCCCTACGAGCAGTACTTC
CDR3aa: CASSSEGGPYEQYF

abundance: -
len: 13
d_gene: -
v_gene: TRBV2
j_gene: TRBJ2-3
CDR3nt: TGTGCCAGCAAGGGTTCTAGCACAGATACGCAGTATTTT
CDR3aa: CASKGSSTDTQYF

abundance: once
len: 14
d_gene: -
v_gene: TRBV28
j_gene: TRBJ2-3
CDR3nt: TGTGCCACCACCACCGACAGTAGCACAGATACGCAGTATTTT
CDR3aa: CATTTDSSTDTQYF

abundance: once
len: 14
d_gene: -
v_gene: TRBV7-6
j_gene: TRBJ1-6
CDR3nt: TGTGCCAGCAGCTTAGGGGCTTTGGGCTCACCCCTCCACTTT
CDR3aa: CASSLGALGSPLHF

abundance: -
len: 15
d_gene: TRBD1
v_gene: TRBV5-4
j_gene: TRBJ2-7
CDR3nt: TGTGCCAGCAGCCCCGGGACAGGGCCCTTCTACGAGCAGTACTTC
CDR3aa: CASSPGTGPFYEQYF

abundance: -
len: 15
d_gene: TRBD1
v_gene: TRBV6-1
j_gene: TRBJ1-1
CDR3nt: TGTGCCAGCAGAGGTCAGGGGGCCATCAGCGCTGAAGCTTTCTTT
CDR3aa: CASRGQGAISAEAFF

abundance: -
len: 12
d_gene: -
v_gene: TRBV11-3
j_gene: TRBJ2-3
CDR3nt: TGTGCCAGCAGCCTGACTGCAGATACGCAGTATTTT
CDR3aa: CASSLTADTQYF

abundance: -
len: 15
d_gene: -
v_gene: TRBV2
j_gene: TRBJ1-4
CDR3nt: TGTGCCAGCATCCGACATCCTCTAACTAATGAAAAACTGTTTTTT
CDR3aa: CASIRHPLTNEKLFF

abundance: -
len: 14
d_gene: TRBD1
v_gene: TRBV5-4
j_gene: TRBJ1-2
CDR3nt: TGTGCCAGCAGCTTCATCGGGACAGACTATGGCTACACCTTC
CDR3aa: CASSFIGTDYGYTF

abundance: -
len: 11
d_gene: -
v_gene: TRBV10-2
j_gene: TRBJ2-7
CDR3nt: TGCGCCAGCATGGGGAGTTACGAGCAGTACTTC
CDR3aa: CASMGSYEQYF